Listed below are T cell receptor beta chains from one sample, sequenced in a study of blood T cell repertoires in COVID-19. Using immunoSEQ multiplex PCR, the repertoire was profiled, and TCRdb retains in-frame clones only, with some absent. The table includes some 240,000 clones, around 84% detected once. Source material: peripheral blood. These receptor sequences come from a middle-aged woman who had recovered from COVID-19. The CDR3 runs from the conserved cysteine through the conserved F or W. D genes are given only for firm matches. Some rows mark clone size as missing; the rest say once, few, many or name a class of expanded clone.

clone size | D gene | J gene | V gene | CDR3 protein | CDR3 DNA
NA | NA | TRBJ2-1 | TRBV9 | CASSVSGSYNEQFF | TGTGCCAGCAGCGTTAGCGGCTCCTACAATGAGCAGTTCTTC
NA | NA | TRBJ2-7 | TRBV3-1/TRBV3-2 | CASSQGTPLEQYF | TGTGCCAGCAGCCAAGGGACACCTCTCGAGCAGTACTTC
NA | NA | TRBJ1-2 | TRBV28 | CASSPGRYGYTF | TGTGCCAGCAGTCCAGGGCGATATGGCTACACCTTC
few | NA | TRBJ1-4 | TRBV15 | CATSRDASVSEKLFF | TGTGCCACCAGCAGAGACGCGTCGGTTTCTGAAAAACTGTTTTTT
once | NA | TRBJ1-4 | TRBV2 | CASRNPLRTALHEKLFF | TGTGCCAGCAGGAATCCCCTCCGGACAGCCCTCCATGAAAAACTGTTTTTT
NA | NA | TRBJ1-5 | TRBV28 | CASSVFPSNQPQHF | TGTGCCAGCTCAGTTTTTCCCAGCAATCAGCCCCAGCATTTT
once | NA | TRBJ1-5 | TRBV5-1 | CASRAGRDQPQHF | TGCGCCAGCAGGGCGGGGAGGGATCAGCCCCAGCATTTT
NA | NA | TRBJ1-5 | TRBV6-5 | CASSYGRVNQPQHF | TGTGCCAGCAGTTACGGGCGCGTCAATCAGCCCCAGCATTTT
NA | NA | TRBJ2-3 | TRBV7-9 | CASSPISDTQYF | TGTGCCAGCAGCCCAATTTCAGATACGCAGTATTTT
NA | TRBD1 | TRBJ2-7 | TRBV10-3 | CAIRPQGNAYEQYF | TGTGCCATCAGACCACAGGGGAACGCCTACGAGCAGTACTTC
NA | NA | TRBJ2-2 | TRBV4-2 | CASSQVNEVGELFF | TGTGCCAGCAGCCAAGTTAACGAGGTCGGGGAGCTGTTTTTT
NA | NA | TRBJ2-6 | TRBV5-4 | CASRPSGLYSSGANVLTF | TGTGCCAGCAGACCGTCCGGTCTTTATAGCTCTGGGGCCAACGTCCTGACTTTC
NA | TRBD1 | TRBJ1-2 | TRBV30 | CAWSVRDRGSGYTF | TGTGCCTGGAGTGTACGAGACAGGGGGTCTGGCTACACCTTC
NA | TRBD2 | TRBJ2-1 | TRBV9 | CASSARNPVAGGNEQFF | TGTGCCAGCAGCGCCCGTAACCCGGTAGCGGGGGGCAATGAGCAGTTCTTC
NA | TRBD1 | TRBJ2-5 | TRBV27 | CASSLVTGGQETQYF | TGTGCCAGCAGTTTAGTCACAGGGGGCCAAGAGACCCAGTACTTC
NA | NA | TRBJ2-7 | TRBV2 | CASSEVEGGAQYF | TGTGCCAGCAGTGAAGTAGAGGGCGGGGCGCAGTACTTC
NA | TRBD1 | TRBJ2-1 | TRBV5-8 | CASSLVFGTGSSEQFF | TGTGCCAGCAGCTTGGTCTTCGGGACAGGGTCATCTGAGCAGTTCTTC
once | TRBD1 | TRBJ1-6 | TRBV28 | CASRKGQGVSPLHF | TGTGCCAGCAGAAAGGGACAGGGTGTTTCACCCCTCCACTTT
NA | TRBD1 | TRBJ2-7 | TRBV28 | CASSLEGTGGRSSYEQYF | TGTGCCAGCAGTTTGGAGGGGACAGGTGGTAGGAGCTCCTACGAGCAGTACTTC
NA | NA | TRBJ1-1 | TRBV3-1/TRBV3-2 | CASSQSIASKNTEAFF | TGTGCCAGCAGCCAATCGATTGCCAGTAAGAACACTGAAGCTTTCTTT
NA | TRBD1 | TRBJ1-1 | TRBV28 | CASSLWGTAGGTEAFF | TGTGCCAGCAGTTTATGGGGGACAGCAGGGGGCACTGAAGCTTTCTTT
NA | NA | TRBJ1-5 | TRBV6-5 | CASSYLGGNQPQHF | TGTGCCAGCAGTTACTTGGGAGGCAATCAGCCCCAGCATTTT